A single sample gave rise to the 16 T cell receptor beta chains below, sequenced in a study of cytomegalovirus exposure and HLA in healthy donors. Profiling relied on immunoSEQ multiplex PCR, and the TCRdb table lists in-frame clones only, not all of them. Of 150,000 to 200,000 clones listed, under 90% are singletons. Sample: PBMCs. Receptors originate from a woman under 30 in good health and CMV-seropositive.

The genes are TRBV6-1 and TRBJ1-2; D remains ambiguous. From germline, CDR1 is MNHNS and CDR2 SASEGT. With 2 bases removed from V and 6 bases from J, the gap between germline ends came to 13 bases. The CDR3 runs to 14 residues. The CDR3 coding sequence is TGTGCCAGCAGTGAAATGGAGCCTTGGGATGGCTACACCTTC. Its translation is CASSEMEPWDGYTF.

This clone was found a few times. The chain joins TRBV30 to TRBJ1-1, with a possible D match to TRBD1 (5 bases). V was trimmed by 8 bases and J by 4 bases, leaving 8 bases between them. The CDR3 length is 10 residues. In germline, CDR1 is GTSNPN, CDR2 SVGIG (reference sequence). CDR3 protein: CAGGSTEAFF. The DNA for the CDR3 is TGTGCCGGGGGGAGCACTGAAGCTTTCTTT.

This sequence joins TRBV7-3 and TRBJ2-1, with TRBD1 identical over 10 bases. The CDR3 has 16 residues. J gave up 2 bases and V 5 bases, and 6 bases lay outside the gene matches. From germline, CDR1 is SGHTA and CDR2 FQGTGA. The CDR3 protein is CASSDRTGGAYNEQFF. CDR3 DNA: TGTGCCAGCAGCGATCGGACAGGGGGAGCCTACAATGAGCAGTTCTTC. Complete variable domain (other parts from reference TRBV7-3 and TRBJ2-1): GAGVSQTPSNKVTEKGKYVELRCDPISGHTALYWYRQSLGQGPEFLIYFQGTGAADDSGLPNDRFFAVRPEGSVSTLKIQRTERGDSAVYLCASSDRTGGAYNEQFFGPGTRLTVL.

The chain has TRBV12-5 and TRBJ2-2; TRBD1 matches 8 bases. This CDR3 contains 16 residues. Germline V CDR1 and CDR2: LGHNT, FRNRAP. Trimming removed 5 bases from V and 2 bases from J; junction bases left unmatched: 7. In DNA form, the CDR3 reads TGTGCTAGTGGTCTCGGACAGGGCGGTAACACCGGGGAGCTGTTTTTT. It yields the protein CASGLGQGGNTGELFF.

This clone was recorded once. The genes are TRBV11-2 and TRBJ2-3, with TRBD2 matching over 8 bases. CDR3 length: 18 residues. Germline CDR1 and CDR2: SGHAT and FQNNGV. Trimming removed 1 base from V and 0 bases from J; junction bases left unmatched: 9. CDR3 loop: CASSLASGWIYSTDTQYF. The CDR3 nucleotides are TGTGCCAGCAGCTTAGCTAGCGGGTGGATCTATAGCACAGATACGCAGTATTTT.

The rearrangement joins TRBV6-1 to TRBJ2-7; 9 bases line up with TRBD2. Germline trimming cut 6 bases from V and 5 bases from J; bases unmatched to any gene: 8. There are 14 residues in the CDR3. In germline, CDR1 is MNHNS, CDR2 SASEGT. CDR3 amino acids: CASSLTSGVHEQYF. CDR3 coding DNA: TGTGCCAGCAGCCTGACTAGCGGAGTGCACGAGCAGTACTTC.

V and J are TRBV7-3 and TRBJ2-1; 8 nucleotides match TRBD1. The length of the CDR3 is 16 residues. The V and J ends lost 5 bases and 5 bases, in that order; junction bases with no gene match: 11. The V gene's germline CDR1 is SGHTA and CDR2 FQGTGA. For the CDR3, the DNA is TGTGCCAGCAGCCCACACGGGACAGGCACCGACAATGAGCAGTTCTTC. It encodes CASSPHGTGTDNEQFF.

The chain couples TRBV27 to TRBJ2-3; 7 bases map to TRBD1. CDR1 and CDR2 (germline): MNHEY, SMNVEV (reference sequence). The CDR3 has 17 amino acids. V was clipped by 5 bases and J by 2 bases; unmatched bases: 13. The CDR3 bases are TGTGCCAGCAGTAAAACGACAGAGGGGGCTAACACAGATACGCAGTATTTT. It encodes CASSKTTEGANTDTQYF.

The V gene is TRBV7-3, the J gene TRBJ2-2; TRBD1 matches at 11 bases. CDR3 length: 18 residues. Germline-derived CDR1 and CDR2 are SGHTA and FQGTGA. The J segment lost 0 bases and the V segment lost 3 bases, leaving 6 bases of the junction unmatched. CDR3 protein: CASSLPGTGGTNTGELFF. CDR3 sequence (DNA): TGTGCCAGCAGCTTGCCCGGGACAGGGGGAACGAACACCGGGGAGCTGTTTTTT.

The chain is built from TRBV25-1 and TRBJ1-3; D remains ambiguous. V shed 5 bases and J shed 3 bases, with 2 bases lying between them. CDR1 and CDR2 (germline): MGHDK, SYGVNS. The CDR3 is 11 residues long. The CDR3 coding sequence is TGTGCCAGCAGTCTTGGAAACACCATATATTTT. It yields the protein CASSLGNTIYF. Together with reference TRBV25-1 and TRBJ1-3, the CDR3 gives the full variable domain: EADIYQTPRYLVIGTGKKITLECSQTMGHDKMYWYQQDPGMELHLIHYSYGVNSTEKGDLSSESTVSRIRTEHFPLTLESARPSHTSQYLCASSLGNTIYFGEGSWLTVV.

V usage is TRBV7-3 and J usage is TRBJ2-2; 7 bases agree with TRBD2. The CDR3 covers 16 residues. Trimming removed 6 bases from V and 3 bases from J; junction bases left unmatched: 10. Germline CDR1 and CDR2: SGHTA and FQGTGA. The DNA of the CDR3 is TGTGCCAGCAGTAGGGGCGGGAGCGGGTACACCGGGGAGCTGTTTTTT. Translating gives CASSRGGSGYTGELFF.

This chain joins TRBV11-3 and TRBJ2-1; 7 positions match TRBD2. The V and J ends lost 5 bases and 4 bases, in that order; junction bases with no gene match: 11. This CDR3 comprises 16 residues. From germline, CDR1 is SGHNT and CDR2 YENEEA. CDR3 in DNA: TGTGCCAGCAGCCCGTGGGCGGGAGTGGGTTACAATGAGCAGTTCTTC. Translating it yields CASSPWAGVGYNEQFF.

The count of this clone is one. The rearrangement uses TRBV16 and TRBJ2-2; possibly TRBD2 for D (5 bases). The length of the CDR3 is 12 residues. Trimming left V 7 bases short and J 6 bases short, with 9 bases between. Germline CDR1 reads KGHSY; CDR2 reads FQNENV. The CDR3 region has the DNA TGTGCCAGCACTGGGAGTCCCGGGGAGCTGTTTTTT. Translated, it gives CASTGSPGELFF.

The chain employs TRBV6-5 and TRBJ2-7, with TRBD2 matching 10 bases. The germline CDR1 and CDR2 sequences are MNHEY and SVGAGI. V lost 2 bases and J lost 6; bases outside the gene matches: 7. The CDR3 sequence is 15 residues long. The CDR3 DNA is TGTGCCAGCAGTTACCCACAAGGGACTAGCGTCGAGCAGTACTTC. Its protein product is CASSYPQGTSVEQYF.

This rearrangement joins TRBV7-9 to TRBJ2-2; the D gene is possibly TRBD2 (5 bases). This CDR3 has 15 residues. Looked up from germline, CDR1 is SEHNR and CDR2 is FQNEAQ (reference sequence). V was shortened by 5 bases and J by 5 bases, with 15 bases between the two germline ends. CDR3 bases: TGTGCCAGCAGCCTCATCGGGAAAAAAACCGGGGAGCTGTTTTTT. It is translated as CASSLIGKKTGELFF.

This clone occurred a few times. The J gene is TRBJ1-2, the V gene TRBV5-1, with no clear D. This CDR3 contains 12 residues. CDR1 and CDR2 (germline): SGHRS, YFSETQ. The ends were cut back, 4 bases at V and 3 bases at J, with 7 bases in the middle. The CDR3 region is CASSHRDYGYTF. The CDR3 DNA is TGCGCCAGCAGCCACAGAGACTATGGCTACACCTTC.